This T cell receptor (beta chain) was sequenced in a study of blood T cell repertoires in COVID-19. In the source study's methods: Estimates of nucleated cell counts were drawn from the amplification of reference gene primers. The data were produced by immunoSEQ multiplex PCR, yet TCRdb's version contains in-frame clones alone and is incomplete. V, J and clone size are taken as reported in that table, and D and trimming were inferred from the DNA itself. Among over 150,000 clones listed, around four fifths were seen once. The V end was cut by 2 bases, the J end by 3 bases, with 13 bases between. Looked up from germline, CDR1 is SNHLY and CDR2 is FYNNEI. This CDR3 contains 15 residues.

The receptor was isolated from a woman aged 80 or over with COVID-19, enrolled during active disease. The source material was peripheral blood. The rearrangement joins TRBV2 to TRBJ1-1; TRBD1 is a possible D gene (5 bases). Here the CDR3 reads CASSEISGRDTEAFF. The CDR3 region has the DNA TGTGCCAGCAGTGAAATATCGGGCAGGGACACTGAAGCTTTCTTT.